This record concerns one T cell receptor (beta chain) sequence. What it recognizes is unknown. Here immunoSEQ multiplex PCR was the method, and the copy in TCRdb shows in-frame clones only, minus some. The data show some 55,000 clones, approximately 84% seen once. These data come from a study of OX40 agonist ivuxolimab in advanced cancers. Whole-study results and caveats: Among T cells, CD8+ cells averaged more expanded clones than CD4+ cells.

CDR3 size: 14 residues. Between the trimmed V and J ends, which lost 4 bases and 1 base, there was a span of 8 bases. CDR1 is MNHNS and CDR2 is SASEGT in the germline V gene. Sequencing was performed on CD4+ or CD8+ T cells sorted from blood, taken in a trial of the OX40 agonist ivuxolimab. V gene TRBV6-1 combines with J gene TRBJ2-4, with D unclear. The TCR originated in an adult with an advanced solid tumor such as melanoma, head and neck, liver or kidney cancer. CDR3 sequence: CASSGSQAKNIQYF. CDR3 DNA: TGTGCCAGCAGTGGGAGTCAGGCCAAAAACATTCAGTACTTC.